This T cell receptor beta chain was captured by sequencing in a study of blood T cells in healthy people across ages. Sample-barcoded 5' priming and a J-beta primer mix drove a second PCR of about 6 to 12 cycles. A template-switch adaptor with 12 random nucleotides tagged each cDNA molecule. TCRdb itself ran the 5' RACE reads through MiXCR, one entry per CDR3 protein. The sample records around 1,500,000 distinct CDR3 sequences, 28% being singletons. Study observations and caveats: Donor CMV status was unknown, possibly confounding expanded clonotype changes.

The ends lost 4 bases at V and 0 bases at J; junction bases unmatched: 3. CDR1 and CDR2 from the germline V gene are MNHNS and SASEGT. The CDR3 runs to 17 residues. This clonotype has more than one count but fewer than ten. What it binds is not known. The material sequenced was blood. The source of this sequence is a woman between 25 and 40 years old in good health. This chain connects TRBV6-1 to TRBJ2-6; 10 bases line up with TRBD1. This CDR3 is CASSVRDRGSGANVLTF. CDR3 in DNA: TGTGCCAGCAGTGTTCGGGACAGGGGCTCTGGGGCCAACGTCCTGACTTTC.